This T cell receptor (beta chain) was observed in a study of blood T cell repertoires in COVID-19. About the research overall: Collection of acute and convalescent COVID-19 samples took place in the United States, Italy and Spain. The cDNA or gDNA used as material had been derived from T cells, B-cell-depleted T cells, or PBMCs.

CDR1 is LGHDT and CDR2 is YNNKEL in the germline V gene (reference sequence). V lost 7 bases and J lost 5, with 21 bases in between. The CDR3 is 16 residues long. Residents of over 20 US areas, aged roughly 18 to 90 years, made up the participants. Cohort 3 recovery required two negative PCRs, clearance, or symptom resolution. Clones were sequenced by immunoSEQ multiplex PCR, and TCRdb holds only the in-frame ones, with some missing. The sample comprises some 320,000 clones, around 87% of which are singletons, and roughly 5.2% rests with the top ten. Sequencing was performed on PBMCs or T cells enriched from blood (not recorded which). The clonotype originates from a woman in her twenties or thirties who had recovered from COVID-19. The rearrangement joins TRBV3-1 (or the pseudogene TRBV3-2) to TRBJ2-1, with a weak D call TRBD2 (7 bases). Written as DNA, the CDR3 is TGTGCCAGCACCGTGGGAGGGGGGGCCCCGGACAATGAGCAGTTCTTC. Protein: CASTVGGGAPDNEQFF.